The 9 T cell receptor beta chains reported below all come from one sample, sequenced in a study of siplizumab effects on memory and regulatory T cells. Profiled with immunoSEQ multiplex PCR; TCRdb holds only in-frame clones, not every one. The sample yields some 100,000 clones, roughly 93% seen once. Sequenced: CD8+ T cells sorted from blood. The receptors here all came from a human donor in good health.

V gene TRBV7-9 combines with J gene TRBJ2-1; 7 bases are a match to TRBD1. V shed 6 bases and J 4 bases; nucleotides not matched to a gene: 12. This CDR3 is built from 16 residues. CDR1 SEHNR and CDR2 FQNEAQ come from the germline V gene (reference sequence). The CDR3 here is CASRFPGGSRYNEQFF. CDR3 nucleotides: TGTGCCAGCAGGTTCCCAGGGGGAAGTAGGTACAATGAGCAGTTCTTC.

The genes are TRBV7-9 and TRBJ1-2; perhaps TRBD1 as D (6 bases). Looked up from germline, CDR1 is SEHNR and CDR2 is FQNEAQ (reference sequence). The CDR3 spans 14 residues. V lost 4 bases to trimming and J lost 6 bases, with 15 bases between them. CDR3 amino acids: CASSSGTFRDGYTF. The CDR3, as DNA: TGTGCCAGCAGCTCGGGGACATTTCGGGATGGCTACACCTTC.

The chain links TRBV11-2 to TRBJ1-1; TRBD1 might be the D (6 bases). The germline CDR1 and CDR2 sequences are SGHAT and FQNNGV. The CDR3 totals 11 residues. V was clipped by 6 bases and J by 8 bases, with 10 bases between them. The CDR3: CASRSTGEAFF. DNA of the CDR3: TGTGCCAGCAGGTCCACAGGGGAAGCTTTCTTT.

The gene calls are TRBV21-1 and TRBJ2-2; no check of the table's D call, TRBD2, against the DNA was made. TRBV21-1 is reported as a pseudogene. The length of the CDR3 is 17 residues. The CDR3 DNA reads TGTGCCAGCAGCGGACTAGCGGGAGGGCCGGGCACCGGGGAGCTGTTTTTT. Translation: CASSGLAGGPGTGELFF.

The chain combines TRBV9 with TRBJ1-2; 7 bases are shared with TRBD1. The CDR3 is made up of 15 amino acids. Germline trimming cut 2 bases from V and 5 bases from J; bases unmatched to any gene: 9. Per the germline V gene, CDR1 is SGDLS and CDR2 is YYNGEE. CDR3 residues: CASSVGGGIVYGYTF. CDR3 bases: TGTGCCAGCAGCGTTGGAGGGGGCATTGTATATGGCTACACCTTC.

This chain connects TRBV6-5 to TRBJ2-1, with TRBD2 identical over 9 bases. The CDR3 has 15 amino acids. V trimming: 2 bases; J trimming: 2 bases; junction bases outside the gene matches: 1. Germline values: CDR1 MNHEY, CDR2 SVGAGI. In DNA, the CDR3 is TGTGCCAGCAGTTACACTAGCGGGCCCTACAATGAGCAGTTCTTC. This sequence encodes CASSYTSGPYNEQFF.

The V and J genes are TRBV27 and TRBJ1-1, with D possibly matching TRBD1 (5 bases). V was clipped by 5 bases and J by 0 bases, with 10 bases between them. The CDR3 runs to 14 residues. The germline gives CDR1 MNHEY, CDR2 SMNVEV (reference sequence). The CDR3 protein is CASSKGALNTEAFF. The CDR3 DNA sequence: TGTGCCAGCAGTAAAGGGGCGCTGAACACTGAAGCTTTCTTT.

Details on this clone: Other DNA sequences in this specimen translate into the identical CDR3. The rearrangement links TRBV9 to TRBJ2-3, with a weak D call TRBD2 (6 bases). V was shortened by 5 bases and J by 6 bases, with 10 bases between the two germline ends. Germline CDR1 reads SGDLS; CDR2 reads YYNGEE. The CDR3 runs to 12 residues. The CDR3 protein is CASSPGVDTQYF. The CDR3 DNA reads TGTGCCAGCAGTCCGGGAGTGGATACGCAGTATTTT.

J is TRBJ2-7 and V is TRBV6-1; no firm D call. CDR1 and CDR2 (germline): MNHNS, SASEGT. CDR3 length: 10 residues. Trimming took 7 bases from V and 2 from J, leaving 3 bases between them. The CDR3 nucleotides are TGTGCCAGCAATGCCTACGAGCAGTACTTC. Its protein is CASNAYEQYF.